The next 19 T cell receptor beta chains were all read from a single sample in a study of tumor-infiltrating lymphocytes in primary liver carcinoma. cDNA specific to TCR beta was made from approximately 0.55 ug of total RNA, with a constant-region primer employed for priming. Each TCR beta library was derived from three nested multiplex PCR rounds that employed slightly modified ARM-PCR. Two initial PCR rounds of approximately 10 cycles each paired TRBV1-TRBV30 forward primers with a C-beta reverse primer. MiXCR, run by TCRdb on the multiplex PCR reads, gives a single entry per CDR3 protein. The sample holds fewer than 200,000 distinct CDR3 sequences, around 85% seen once. Total RNA and DNA came together from approximately 20-30 mg of bulk tissue without cell sorting. Sequenced: tumor tissue from primary liver carcinoma. Receptors originate from a man between 35 and 55 years old with primary liver carcinoma and hepatitis B virus infection.

The J gene is TRBJ2-1, the V gene TRBV10-3; tentative D call: TRBD1 (5 bases). V was shortened by 9 bases and J by 9 bases, with 21 bases between the two germline ends. The V gene's germline CDR1 is ENHRY and CDR2 SYGVKD. The CDR3 length is 14 residues. The DNA for the CDR3 is TGTGCCATTAGTCCCGCCCCAGGGATCGGTGAGCAGTTCTTC. Protein product: CAISPAPGIGEQFF.

Concerning this clonotype itself: At one end the junction does not follow the germline gene, possibly because of a read error. The chain uses TRBV4-1 and TRBJ2-1; 9 nucleotides match TRBD1. The CDR3 extends over 19 amino acids. CDR1 is MGHRA, CDR2 YSYEKL, per germline. This chain's CDR3 is CASSQDRGRRDRVRNKQFF. The CDR3, as DNA: TGCGCCAGCAGCCAAGACCGAGGAAGGAGGGACAGGGTTCGCAATAAGCAGTTCTTC.

Turning to this clonotype: One end of the junction fails to match germline, which may point to a read error. J is TRBJ2-1 and V is TRBV4-2; tentatively, D is TRBD2 (6 bases). The germline CDR1 and CDR2 sequences are LGHNA and YNFKEQ. This CDR3 contains 15 residues. In DNA, the CDR3 is TGTGCCTGCAGCCATTGGCGGGGCACCTACAATGAGCAATTCTTC. Its protein product is CACSHWRGTYNEQFF.

Note on this clonotype: One end of the junction does not line up with germline, which may come from a read error. This chain links TRBV4-3 with TRBJ2-5, with D unclear. The CDR3 sequence is 13 residues long. From germline, CDR1 is LGHNA and CDR2 YSLEER. CDR3 sequence reads: CASGQNPKETQCF. DNA of the CDR3: TGCGCCAGCGGCCAGAATCCCAAAGAGACCCAGTGCTTC.

In regard to this clonotype: At one end, the junction sequence differs from germline, possibly due to a read error. V is TRBV5-4 and J is TRBJ2-3, with a tentative D call TRBD1 (6 bases). This CDR3 is 11 amino acids long. CDR1 is SGHNT and CDR2 is YYREEE in the germline V gene (reference sequence). CDR3 nucleotides: TGTGGCAGCAACCAGAATGAAAGGACAGATTTT. Translating it yields CGSNQNERTDF.

With respect to this clonotype: The junction departs from germline at one end; a sequencing error may be responsible. The gene calls are TRBV12-3 or TRBV12-4 and TRBJ1-2, with D perhaps TRBD1 (5 bases). This CDR3 contains 14 residues. CDR3 loop: CTSSLARGKGGYTF. The CDR3 DNA follows: TGTACCAGCAGTTTAGCGCGGGGGAAAGGTGGCTATACCTTC.

For this clonotype: A read error may produce the germline difference seen at one junction end. The chain carries TRBV12-3 or TRBV12-4 and TRBJ2-7; D gene uncertain. The CDR3 loop spans 11 amino acids. In DNA form, the CDR3 reads TGTGCCAGCAGCAACTCCTACGACCAGTACTTT. This sequence encodes CASSNSYDQYF.

Comments on this clonotype: One end of the junction varies from germline; a read error may be responsible. This chain uses TRBV6-2 or TRBV6-3 with TRBJ1-5, with D possibly matching TRBD1 (6 bases). This CDR3 has 14 amino acids. Looked up from germline, CDR1 is MNHEY and CDR2 is SVGEGT. Here the CDR3 reads CASRSHRVNQAHHF. CDR3 nucleotide sequence: TGTGCCAGCAGGTCTCACAGGGTCAATCAGGCCCATCATTTT.

For this clonotype: Since a much larger clone is just one base distant, this may be a read error. The rearrangement joins TRBV7-9 to TRBJ2-7, with D unresolved. Germline CDR1 is SEHNR and CDR2 is FQNEAQ (reference sequence). CDR3 size: 17 residues. V shed 1 base and J shed 6 bases, with 22 bases lying between them. CDR3 coding DNA: TGTGCCAGCAGCTTAGGGCTCGGCAACCGTTCTCCCTGCGAGCAGTACTTC. Translation: CASSLGLGNRSPCEQYF.

This clonotype was recorded only once. The V and J genes are TRBV28 and TRBJ2-7; maybe TRBD1 (5 bases). From germline, CDR1 is MDHEN and CDR2 SYDVKM. This CDR3 is 15 amino acids long. The chain's CDR3 is CASISTYRNLYEQYF. The DNA of the CDR3 is TGTGCTAGTATTTCCACTTACAGGAACCTCTACGAGCAGTACTTC.

About this clonotype: The junction does not match germline at one end; this may be a read error. This rearrangement joins TRBV6-5 to TRBJ2-7, with D maybe TRBD2 (6 bases). Germline V gene sequence: CDR1 MNHEY, CDR2 SVGAGI. CDR3 length equals 13 residues. The CDR3 nucleotides read TGCGCCAGCAACCGACTGGGAGGCTACGAACAGTACTTC. Translating it yields CASNRLGGYEQYF.

As for this clonotype: One end of the junction fails to match germline, which may point to a read error. The V and J genes are TRBV10-2 and TRBJ2-3; D might be TRBD1 (5 bases). The CDR3 runs to 12 residues. Germline V gene lookup returns CDR1 WSHSY and CDR2 SAAADI. The CDR3 DNA reads as TGCGCCACCAGTGTAGACAGCGATACGCAATATTTT. Translated: CATSVDSDTQYF.

As to this clonotype: This could be a read error, since a much larger clone is one nucleotide away. Since no conserved phenylalanine or tryptophan closes the CDR3, a read error is the likely cause. The DNA is omitted, as the CDR3 cannot be located on it reliably, and the CDR3 follows TCRdb's listing. The V gene is TRBV24-1, the J gene TRBJ2-1. The CDR3 is 11 amino acids in total, end residues counted. CDR1 is KGHDR, CDR2 SFDVKD, per germline. CDR3 residues: CATSDSVNLFL.

A note on this clonotype: Germline is not matched at one junction end, which may reflect a read error. The chain links TRBV28 to TRBJ1-1; 7 bases align to TRBD1. The CDR3 totals 12 residues. Germline CDR1 and CDR2: MDHEN and SYDVKM. CDR3 DNA: TGTGCCAGCAGCATCACAGGGGATGAAGCTATCTTT. The encoded protein is CASSITGDEAIF.

This clonotype appeared many times. The chain couples TRBV6-6 to TRBJ1-5; TRBD1 might be the D (5 bases). Germline V lookup: CDR1 MNHNY, CDR2 SVGAGI (reference sequence). The CDR3 is 14 residues long. With 7 bases removed from V and 2 bases from J, the gap between germline ends came to 12 bases. The CDR3 here is CASIEGNGNQPQHF. CDR3 coding DNA: TGTGCCAGCATAGAGGGGAACGGCAATCAGCCCCAGCATTTT.

In regard to this clonotype: It is likely a read error, because the conserved phenylalanine at the end of the CDR3 is missing. Because the CDR3's place on the DNA is in doubt, the DNA is left out and the CDR3 is given as listed by TCRdb. The CDR3 is CRAEDSSPSYEQCL. The chain links TRBV29-1 to TRBJ2-7. CDR1 is SQVTM, CDR2 ANQGSEA, per germline. The CDR3 contains 14 residues when both ends are counted.

The rearrangement uses TRBV24-1 and TRBJ2-2; TRBD2 might be the D (6 bases). The CDR3 sequence is 15 residues long. Trimming removed 5 bases at V and 4 bases at J, with 13 bases between. CDR1 is KGHDR and CDR2 is SFDVKD in the germline V gene. CDR3 sequence: CATSVPGDVTGELFF. For the CDR3, the DNA is TGTGCCACCAGTGTACCGGGAGATGTCACCGGGGAGCTGTTTTTT.

The V and J genes are TRBV11-1 and TRBJ2-3; D gene uncertain. Trimming stripped 8 bases from V and 5 bases from J, with 17 bases between. This CDR3 is 14 amino acids long. Germline V gives CDR1 SGHAT, CDR2 FQDESV (reference sequence). CDR3 residues: CASCPPPEEDTQYF. CDR3 DNA sequence: TGTGCCAGCTGCCCACCCCCTGAAGAAGATACGCAGTATTTT. Full variable domain (rest looked up from reference TRBV11-1 and TRBJ2-3): EAEVAQSPRYKITEKSQAVAFWCDPISGHATLYWYRQILGQGPELLVQFQDESVVDDSQLPKDRFSAERLKGVDSTLKIQPAELGDSAMYLCASCPPPEEDTQYFGPGTRLTVL.

This clonotype has at least ten counts. This rearrangement joins TRBV11-1 to TRBJ2-3; D remains unclear. Trimming cost V 5 bases and J 4 bases, with 13 bases left between them. Germline lookup yields CDR1 SGHAT and CDR2 FQDESV (reference sequence). The CDR3 loop spans 14 amino acids. CDR3 coding DNA: TGTGCCAGCAGCCCACCCCCTGAAGCAGATACGCAGTATTTT. It specifies CASSPPPEADTQYF.